The next 20 T cell receptor beta chains were all read from a single sample in a study of cytomegalovirus exposure and HLA in healthy donors. The primer mix had 60 Vbeta and 13 Jbeta primers. Measured with immunoSEQ multiplex PCR; TCRdb has only the in-frame clones, and not every one. The sample records some 130,000 clones, around 75% being singletons. Sequencing was carried out using PBMCs. Receptor source: a man between 25 and 39 years old in good health and CMV-seronegative.

This clone was seen once. The chain has TRBV7-2 and TRBJ1-1, with D perhaps matching TRBD1 (5 bases). The ends were cut back, 3 bases at V and 5 bases at J, with 13 bases in the middle. This CDR3 spans 14 amino acids. The germline CDR1 and CDR2 sequences are SGHTA and FQGNSA. CDR3 sequence reads: CASSFGGRGTEAFF. The CDR3 bases are TGTGCCAGCAGCTTCGGGGGAAGGGGTACTGAAGCTTTCTTT.

V usage is TRBV6-1 and J usage is TRBJ2-3; 8 bases match TRBD2. Germline values: CDR1 MNHNS, CDR2 SASEGT. CDR3 length: 13 amino acids. V trimming: 6 bases; J trimming: 5 bases; junction bases outside the gene matches: 4. The CDR3 DNA reads TGTGCCAGCAGATCCGGGGGGGGAGATACGCAGTATTTT. Translated, it gives CASRSGGGDTQYF.

A remark on this clone: At one end the junction does not follow the germline gene, possibly because of a read error. The chain uses TRBV7-7 and TRBJ2-1; D is possibly TRBD1 (6 bases). The length of the CDR3 is 14 residues. Germline V gives CDR1 SSHAT, CDR2 FNYEAQ (reference sequence). CDR3 protein: CASSVRGTDNEQFF. CDR3 nucleotides: TGTGCTAGCAGCGTCAGGGGCACCGACAATGAGCAGTTCTTC.

A few counts support this clone. V and J are TRBV11-2 and TRBJ2-5; 11 bases match TRBD1. The CDR3 totals 14 residues. Germline CDR1 is SGHAT and CDR2 is FQNNGV. V gave up 4 bases and J gave up 5 bases; unmatched junction bases: 3. CDR3 sequence reads: CASSWGTGGETQYF. CDR3 DNA: TGTGCCAGCAGCTGGGGGACAGGGGGGGAGACCCAGTACTTC.

V usage is TRBV21-1 and J usage is TRBJ2-7; the DNA was not used to check the table's D call, TRBD1. TRBV21-1 is flagged as a pseudogene. CDR3 length: 12 residues. This chain's CDR3 is CASGPSSYEQYF. CDR3 DNA: TGTGCCAGCGGGCCATCCTCCTACGAGCAGTACTTC.

This clone was recorded a few times. The CDR3 loop reads CASSQKSVYRDNEKLFF. The CDR3 DNA sequence: TGTGCCAGCAGCCAAAAGAGTGTCTACAGGGACAATGAAAAACTGTTTTTT. The rearrangement uses TRBV14 and TRBJ1-4, with D possibly matching TRBD1 (6 bases). The V and J ends lost 2 bases and 5 bases respectively, with 18 bases between them. CDR1 and CDR2 from the germline V gene are SGHDN and FVKESK. This CDR3 is built from 17 residues.

This clone appeared a single time. This rearrangement joins TRBV7-3 to TRBJ2-1, with 8 bases matching TRBD2. V dropped 0 bases and J dropped 5; count of bases not matched to a gene: 9. Looked up from germline, CDR1 is SGHTA and CDR2 is FQGTGA. This CDR3 is built from 17 residues. The CDR3 sequence: CASSLTPGTSIDNEQFF. DNA for the CDR3: TGTGCCAGCAGCTTAACCCCCGGGACTAGTATAGACAATGAGCAGTTCTTC. The full variable domain, completed using reference TRBV7-3 and TRBJ2-1, is GAGVSQTPSNKVTEKGKYVELRCDPISGHTALYWYRQSLGQGPEFLIYFQGTGAADDSGLPNDRFFAVRPEGSVSTLKIQRTERGDSAVYLCASSLTPGTSIDNEQFFGPGTRLTVL.

CDR3 in amino acids: CASSTLAGRASTDTQYF. As DNA, the CDR3 is TGTGCCAGTAGTACACTAGCGGGAAGAGCTAGCACAGATACGCAGTATTTT. The V and J genes are TRBV19 and TRBJ2-3, with 10 bases identical to TRBD2. This CDR3 contains 17 residues. J was trimmed by 0 bases and V by 4 bases; bases with no gene match: 7. CDR1 is LNHDA, CDR2 SQIVND, per germline (reference sequence).

The chain has TRBV11-2 and TRBJ2-7; D call uncertain. The V and J ends lost 1 base and 5 bases respectively, with 12 bases between them. CDR3 length equals 14 residues. The germline CDR1 and CDR2 sequences are SGHAT and FQNNGV. The CDR3, as DNA: TGTGCCAGCAGCTTAGTGTTTTCGTTTCACGAGCAGTACTTC. Residues: CASSLVFSFHEQYF.

V and J are TRBV19 and TRBJ1-2; a possible D gene is TRBD1 (6 bases). Germline CDR1 reads LNHDA; CDR2 reads SQIVND (reference sequence). This CDR3 has 14 residues. The V and J ends lost 4 bases and 8 bases respectively, with 17 bases between them. The chain's CDR3 is CASSTGLGGYGYTF. CDR3 bases: TGTGCCAGTAGTACGGGGCTTGGGGGCTACGGCTACACCTTC.

This rearrangement joins TRBV7-3 to TRBJ2-5; 8 bases match TRBD2. J was trimmed by 6 bases and V by 3 bases; bases with no gene match: 9. CDR3 size: 15 residues. Germline V gives CDR1 SGHTA, CDR2 FQGTGA. The CDR3 DNA reads TGTGCCAGCAGCTTTACGGGAGGGCCACTAAAGACCCAGTACTTC. It yields the protein CASSFTGGPLKTQYF.

This clone has a handful of counts. CDR3 protein: CASREGQARNQPQHF. The CDR3, as DNA: TGTGCCAGCAGGGAGGGACAGGCTAGGAATCAGCCCCAGCATTTT. The rearrangement joins TRBV2 to TRBJ1-5, with 8 bases matching TRBD1. Trimming took 6 bases from V and 4 from J; bases not matched to a gene: 8. Germline CDR1 is SNHLY and CDR2 is FYNNEI. The length of the CDR3 is 15 residues.

DNA for the CDR3: TGTGCCAGCAGTGCGGCAGGGCCATCTGGAAACACCATATATTTT. It encodes CASSAAGPSGNTIYF. This rearrangement joins TRBV6-4 to TRBJ1-3; the D gene is possibly TRBD1 (5 bases). Germline V gives CDR1 MRHNA, CDR2 SNTAGT. The CDR3 loop spans 15 amino acids. The V gene lost 4 bases and the J gene lost 1 base, with 11 bases spanning the gap.

A single count supports this clone. The rearrangement uses TRBV19 and TRBJ1-1, with D possibly matching TRBD1 (5 bases). The CDR3 runs to 16 residues. Germline values: CDR1 LNHDA, CDR2 SQIVND (reference sequence). V lost 7 bases to trimming and J lost 4 bases, with 22 bases between them. In nucleotides, the CDR3 is TGTGCCAGTAAATCAGGGTTGTCCATTCGGCGCACTGAAGCTTTCTTT. Protein product: CASKSGLSIRRTEAFF.

The rearrangement joins TRBV30 to TRBJ2-5, with D tentatively TRBD1 (5 bases). The V and J ends lost 0 bases and 1 base respectively, with 6 bases between them. This CDR3 region has 13 residues. Germline CDR1 and CDR2: GTSNPN and SVGIG (reference sequence). CDR3: CAWSVQAQETQYF. For the CDR3, the DNA is TGTGCCTGGAGTGTACAGGCCCAAGAGACCCAGTACTTC.

V is TRBV4-2 and J is TRBJ2-5, with 12 bases that match TRBD2. The V and J ends lost 1 base and 4 bases, in that order; junction bases with no gene match: 1. The CDR3 consists of 15 residues. CDR1 is LGHNA and CDR2 is YNFKEQ in the germline V gene. The CDR3 coding sequence is TGTGCCAGCAGCCAAGCGACTAGCGGGAGAGAGACCCAGTACTTC. Protein product: CASSQATSGRETQYF.

The genes are TRBV28 and TRBJ1-2; D uncertain. Per the germline V gene, CDR1 is MDHEN and CDR2 is SYDVKM. The V end was cut by 1 base, the J end by 1 base, with 4 bases between. This CDR3 region has 13 residues. For the CDR3, the DNA is TGTGCCAGCAGTTTATCCCATAACTATGGCTACACCTTC. As protein: CASSLSHNYGYTF.

A single count supports this clone. CDR3 sequence (DNA): TGTGCCAGCTCACCCCGGACAGGGGAAGAGACCCAGTACTTC. Its protein product is CASSPRTGEETQYF. The V call is TRBV18, the J call TRBJ2-5, with 9 bases identical to TRBD1. V lost 3 bases, J lost 3 bases, and 2 bases stayed unmatched. CDR1 and CDR2 (germline): KGHSH, LQKENI. There are 14 residues in the CDR3.

The gene calls are TRBV27 and TRBJ2-7; D possibly corresponds to TRBD1 (6 bases). This CDR3 region has 14 residues. V was clipped by 8 bases and J by 6 bases, with 20 bases between them. Germline values: CDR1 MNHEY, CDR2 SMNVEV (reference sequence). The CDR3 loop is CASRKTGQYSEQYF. The CDR3 DNA reads TGTGCCAGCCGCAAAACAGGGCAGTATAGCGAGCAGTACTTC.

The J gene is TRBJ2-6, the V gene TRBV19; 9 bases are shared with TRBD1. This CDR3 region has 12 residues. Germline V gene sequence: CDR1 LNHDA, CDR2 SQIVND (reference sequence). V was pared by 9 bases and J by 11 bases, with 5 bases of the junction left unmatched. The CDR3 spells CASGQGNYVLTF. The CDR3 nucleotides read TGTGCCAGCGGACAGGGGAACTACGTCCTGACTTTC. Variable domain in full (rest from reference TRBV19 and TRBJ2-6): DGGITQSPKYLFRKEGQNVTLSCEQNLNHDAMYWYRQDPGQGLRLIYYSQIVNDFQKGDIAEGYSVSREKKESFPLTVTSAQKNPTAFYLCASGQGNYVLTFGAGSRLTVL.